This T cell receptor (beta chain) was identified in a study of shared clonotypes between healthy human individuals. Overall study results and limits: Enrolling few donors narrowed the genetic and exposure-history diversity that was represented.

The naive CD8 subset, CD45RO-negative cells positively selected for CCR7, excluded terminally differentiated effector memory CD45RA+ cells. The method was immunoSEQ multiplex PCR; TCRdb's version includes in-frame clones alone and lacks a portion of them. This table holds millions of clones, just over 90% found once. Details on this clone: Its antigen is not known. This same CDR3 is encoded by further DNA sequences in the sample.

Germline trimming cut 2 bases from V and 1 base from J; bases unmatched to any gene: 4. The CDR3 has 16 amino acids. Germline V gene sequence: CDR1 LGHNA, CDR2 YNFKEQ. This sequence originates from a man younger than 35 in good health. Some clones in this sample may be carry-over from other donors' samples. This chain uses TRBV4-2 with TRBJ2-7; 11 bases line up with TRBD2. The sequencing input was naive CD8+ T cells from PBMCs. As DNA, the CDR3 is TGTGCCAGCAGCCAAAGAACTAGCGGGAGTTCCTACGAGCAGTACTTC. Its translation: CASSQRTSGSSYEQYF.